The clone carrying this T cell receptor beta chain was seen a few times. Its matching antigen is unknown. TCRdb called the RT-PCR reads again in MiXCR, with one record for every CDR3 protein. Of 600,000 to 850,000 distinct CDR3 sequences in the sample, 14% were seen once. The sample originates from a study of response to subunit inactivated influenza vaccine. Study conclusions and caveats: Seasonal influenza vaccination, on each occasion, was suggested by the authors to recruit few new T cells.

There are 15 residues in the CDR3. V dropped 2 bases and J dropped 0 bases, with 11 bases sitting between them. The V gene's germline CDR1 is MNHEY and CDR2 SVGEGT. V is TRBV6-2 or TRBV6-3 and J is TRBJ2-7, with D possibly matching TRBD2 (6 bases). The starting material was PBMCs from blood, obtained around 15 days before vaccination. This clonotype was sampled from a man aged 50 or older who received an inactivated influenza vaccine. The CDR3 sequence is CASSYQRAGSYEQYF. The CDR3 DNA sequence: TGTGCCAGCAGTTACCAGCGGGCGGGCTCCTACGAGCAGTACTTC.